This entry features one TCR beta chain sequence. The data derive from a study of cytomegalovirus exposure and HLA in healthy donors. Germline CDR1 is SGHRS and CDR2 is YFSETQ. The CDR3 loop spans 16 amino acids. The germline V and J ends were trimmed by 2 bases and 5 bases, with 19 bases remaining between them. Vbeta (60) and Jbeta (13) primers were used in the PCR. TCRdb's table, derived via immunoSEQ multiplex PCR, lists solely in-frame clones and lacks some. Of under 150,000 clones in the sample, roughly 79% were seen once. The gene calls are TRBV5-1 and TRBJ1-1, with a weak D call TRBD1 (6 bases). The sequenced material came from PBMCs. The clonotype comes from a male donor in good health and CMV-seronegative. The chain's CDR3 is CASSLGQISQRTEAFF. The CDR3 DNA follows: TGCGCCAGCAGCTTAGGACAGATCTCCCAGAGGACTGAAGCTTTCTTT.